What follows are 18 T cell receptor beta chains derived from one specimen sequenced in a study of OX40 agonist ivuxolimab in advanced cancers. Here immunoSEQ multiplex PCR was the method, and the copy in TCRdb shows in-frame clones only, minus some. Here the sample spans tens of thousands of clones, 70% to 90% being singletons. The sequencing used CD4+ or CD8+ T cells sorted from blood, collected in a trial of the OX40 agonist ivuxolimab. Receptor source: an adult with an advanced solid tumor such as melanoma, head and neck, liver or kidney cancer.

DNA of the CDR3: TGTGCCAGCAGCTCCCTAGCGGGGGGGCCAGTTCAGTTCTTC. It is translated as CASSSLAGGPVQFF. V is TRBV14 and J is TRBJ2-1, with TRBD2 identical over 12 bases. This CDR3 has 14 amino acids. Germline CDR1 and CDR2: SGHDN and FVKESK. The V segment lost 5 bases and the J segment 13 bases; nucleotides outside the gene matches: 9.

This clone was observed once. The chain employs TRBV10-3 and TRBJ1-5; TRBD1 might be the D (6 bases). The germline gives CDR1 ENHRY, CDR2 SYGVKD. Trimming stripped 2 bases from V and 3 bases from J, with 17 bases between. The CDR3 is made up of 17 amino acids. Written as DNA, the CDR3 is TGTGCCATCAGTGAGGGAGGAATACAGGGACCCAATCAGCCCCAGCATTTT. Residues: CAISEGGIQGPNQPQHF.

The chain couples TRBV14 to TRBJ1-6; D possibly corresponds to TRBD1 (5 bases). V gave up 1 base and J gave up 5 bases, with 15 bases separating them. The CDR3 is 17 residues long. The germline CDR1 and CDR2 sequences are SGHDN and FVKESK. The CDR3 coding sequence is TGTGCCAGCAGCCAAGGGGGCAGGGTAACGGATAATTCACCCCTCCACTTT. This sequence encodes CASSQGGRVTDNSPLHF.

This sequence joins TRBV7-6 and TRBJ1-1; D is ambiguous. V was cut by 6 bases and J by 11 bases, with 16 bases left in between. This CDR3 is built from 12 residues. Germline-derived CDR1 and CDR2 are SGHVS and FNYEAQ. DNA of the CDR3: TGTGCCAGCAGTCCAGCGGGGAGGGCGGCTTTCTTT. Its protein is CASSPAGRAAFF. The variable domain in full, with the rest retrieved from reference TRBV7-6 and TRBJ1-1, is GAGVSQSPRYKVTKRGQDVALRCDPISGHVSLYWYRQALGQGPEFLTYFNYEAQQDKSGLPNDRFSAERPEGSISTLTIQRTEQRDSAMYRCASSPAGRAAFFGQGTRLTVV.

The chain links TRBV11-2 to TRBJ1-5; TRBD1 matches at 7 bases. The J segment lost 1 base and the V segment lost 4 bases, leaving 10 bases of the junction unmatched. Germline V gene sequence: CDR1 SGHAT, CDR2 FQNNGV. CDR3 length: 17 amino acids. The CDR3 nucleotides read TGTGCCAGCAGCTGGGGACAGACCGGGGAGAGCAATCAGCCCCAGCATTTT. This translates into CASSWGQTGESNQPQHF.

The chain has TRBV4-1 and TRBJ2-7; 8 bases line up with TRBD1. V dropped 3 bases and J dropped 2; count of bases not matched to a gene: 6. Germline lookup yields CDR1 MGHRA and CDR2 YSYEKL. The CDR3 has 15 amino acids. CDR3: CASSHPQGATYEQYF. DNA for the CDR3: TGCGCCAGCAGCCATCCTCAGGGGGCCACCTACGAGCAGTACTTC.

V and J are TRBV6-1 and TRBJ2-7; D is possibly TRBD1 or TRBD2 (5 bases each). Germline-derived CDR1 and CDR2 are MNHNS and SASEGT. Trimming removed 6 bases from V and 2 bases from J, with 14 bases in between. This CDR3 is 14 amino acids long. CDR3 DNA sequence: TGTGCCAGCAGCGGGACGGCGCCAACCTACGAGCAGTACTTC. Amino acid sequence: CASSGTAPTYEQYF.

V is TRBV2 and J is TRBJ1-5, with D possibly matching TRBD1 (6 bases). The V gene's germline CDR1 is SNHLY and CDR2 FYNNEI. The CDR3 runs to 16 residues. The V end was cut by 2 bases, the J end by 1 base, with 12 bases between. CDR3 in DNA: TGTGCCAGCAGTGAAAACAGGGCGGGGAGCAATCAGCCCCAGCATTTT. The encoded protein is CASSENRAGSNQPQHF.

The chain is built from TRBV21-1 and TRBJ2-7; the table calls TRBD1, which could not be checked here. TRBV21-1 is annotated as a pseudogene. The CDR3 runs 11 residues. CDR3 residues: CASNSSYEQYF. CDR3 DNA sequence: TGTGCCAGCAACAGCTCCTACGAGCAGTACTTC.

CDR3: CASSPGGLSTNEKLFF. The CDR3 DNA reads TGCGCCAGCAGCCCGGGGGGACTTTCAACTAATGAAAAACTGTTTTTT. This chain connects TRBV5-1 to TRBJ1-4; tentatively, D is TRBD1 (5 bases). This CDR3 region has 16 residues. The germline V gene encodes CDR1 SGHRS and CDR2 YFSETQ. V was trimmed by 4 bases and J by 0 bases, leaving 13 bases between them.

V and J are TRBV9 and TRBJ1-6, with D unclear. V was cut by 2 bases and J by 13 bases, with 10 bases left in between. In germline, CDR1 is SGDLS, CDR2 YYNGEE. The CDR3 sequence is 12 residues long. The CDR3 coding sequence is TGTGCCAGCAGCGTGGAGTATGGGCCCCTCCACTTT. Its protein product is CASSVEYGPLHF.

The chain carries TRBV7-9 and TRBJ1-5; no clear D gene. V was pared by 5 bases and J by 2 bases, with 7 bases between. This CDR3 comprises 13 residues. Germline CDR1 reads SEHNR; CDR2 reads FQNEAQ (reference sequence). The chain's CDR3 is CASSDQGNQPQHF. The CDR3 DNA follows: TGTGCCAGCAGCGACCAAGGCAATCAGCCCCAGCATTTT. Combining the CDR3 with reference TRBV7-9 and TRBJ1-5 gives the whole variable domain DTGVSQNPRHKITKRGQNVTFRCDPISEHNRLYWYRQTLGQGPEFLTYFQNEAQLEKSRLLSDRFSAERPKGSFSTLEIQRTEQGDSAMYLCASSDQGNQPQHFGDGTRLSIL.

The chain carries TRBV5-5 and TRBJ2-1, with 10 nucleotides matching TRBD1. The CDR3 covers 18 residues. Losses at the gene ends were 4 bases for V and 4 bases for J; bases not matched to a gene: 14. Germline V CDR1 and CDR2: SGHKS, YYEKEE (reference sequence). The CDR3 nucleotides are TGTGCCAGCAGCCCAAGACAGGGGGCTCCTTTTTTTTACAATGAGCAGTTCTTC. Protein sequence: CASSPRQGAPFFYNEQFF.

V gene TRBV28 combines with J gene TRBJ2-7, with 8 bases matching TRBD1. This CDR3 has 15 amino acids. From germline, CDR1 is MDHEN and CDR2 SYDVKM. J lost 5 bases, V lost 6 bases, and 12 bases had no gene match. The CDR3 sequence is CASSPPPTGVDEQYF. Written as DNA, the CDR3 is TGTGCCAGCAGCCCCCCCCCGACAGGGGTGGACGAGCAGTACTTC.

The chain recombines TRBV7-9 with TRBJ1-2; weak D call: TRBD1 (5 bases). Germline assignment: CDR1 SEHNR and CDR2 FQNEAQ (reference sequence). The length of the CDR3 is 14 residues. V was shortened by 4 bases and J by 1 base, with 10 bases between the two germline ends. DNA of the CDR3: TGTGCCAGCAGCTCGCCGGGGGATAACTATGGCTACACCTTC. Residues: CASSSPGDNYGYTF.

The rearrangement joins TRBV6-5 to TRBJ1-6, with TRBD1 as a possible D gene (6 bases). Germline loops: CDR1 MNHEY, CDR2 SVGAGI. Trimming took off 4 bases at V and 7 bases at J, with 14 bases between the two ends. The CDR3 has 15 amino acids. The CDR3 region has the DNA TGTGCCAGCAGTTTCATCGACAGGCCCAATTCACCCCTCCACTTT. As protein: CASSFIDRPNSPLHF.

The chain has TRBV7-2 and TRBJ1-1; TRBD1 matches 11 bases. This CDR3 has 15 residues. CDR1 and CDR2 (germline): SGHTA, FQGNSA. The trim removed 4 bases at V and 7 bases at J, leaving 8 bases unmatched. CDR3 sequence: CASSYVRDRGGEAFF. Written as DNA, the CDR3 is TGTGCCAGCAGCTACGTAAGGGACAGGGGGGGTGAAGCTTTCTTT.

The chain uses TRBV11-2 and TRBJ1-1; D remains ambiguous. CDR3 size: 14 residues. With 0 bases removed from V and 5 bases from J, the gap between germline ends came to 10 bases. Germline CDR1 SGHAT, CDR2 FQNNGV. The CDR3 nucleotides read TGTGCCAGCAGCTTAGAAAGGGTGTGGACTGAAGCTTTCTTT. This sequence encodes CASSLERVWTEAFF. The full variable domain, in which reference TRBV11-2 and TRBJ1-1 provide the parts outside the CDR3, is EAGVAQSPRYKIIEKRQSVAFWCNPISGHATLYWYQQILGQGPKLLIQFQNNGVVDDSQLPKDRFSAERLKGVDSTLKIQPAKLEDSAVYLCASSLERVWTEAFFGQGTRLTVV.